The source of this T cell receptor beta chain is a study of T-cell reconstitution after alpha-beta-depleted transplantation in children. Molecular barcoding with unique molecular identifiers was used for the TCRbeta library. TCRdb redid the calling of the PCR reads with MiXCR, one entry per CDR3 protein. The sample includes roughly 200,000 distinct CDR3 sequences, approximately 9.5% of them seen just once. This clonotype was seen at least ten times. This sequence originates from a human donor who donated a stem cell graft to a child with acute lymphoblastic leukemia. This material consisted of PBMCs from the stem cell graft donor, taken from the stem cell graft.

The CDR3 sequence: CATSRDVGQGPLGKLFF. Written as DNA, the CDR3 is TGTGCCACCAGCAGAGATGTGGGACAGGGCCCACTTGGAAAACTGTTTTTT. The rearrangement joins TRBV15 to TRBJ1-4; TRBD1 matches 9 bases. V lost 0 bases to trimming and J lost 10 bases; unmatched junction nucleotides: 12. The V gene's germline CDR1 is LNHNV and CDR2 YYDKDF (reference sequence). This CDR3 is built from 17 residues.